This paragraph covers one TCR beta chain sequence. Its target antigen remains unknown. There are no base qualities to consult, and no much larger clone falls within one base. Looking up the germline V gene yields CDR1 SGHTS and CDR2 YDEGEE. Trimming takes 1 base off V and 0 bases off J; junction bases not matched to a gene: 11. The cysteine opens and the phenylalanine closes a CDR3 of 18 amino acids. CDR3 DNA is the only sequence kept; it has 54 bases, read in frame from the first base. TCRbeta CDR3 regions were amplified from genomic DNA by means of the immunoSEQ Assay, a bias-controlled multiplex PCR. The authors processed their data as follows. Within the assay, amplification of reference gene primers was used to estimate how many nucleated cells each sample contained. Sequence reads were collapsed and filtered to measure the absolute abundance of every unique TCRbeta CDR3 rearrangement. For each sample, productive Simpson clonality was calculated as the square root of Simpson's diversity index across productive rearrangements. TCRdb holds this immuneACCESS table with in-frame rearrangements only. Some clones are missing; in checked studies, unresolved V genes explain under half, and the rest has no known cause. For V, J and clone size, that table is used; D and trimming come from the DNA. This sample has approximately 150,000 clones in its table, and more than 85% of those were observed once. Of the sample, roughly 2% falls within the top ten clones.

The sample belongs to a study of blood T cell repertoires in COVID-19 (dated by TCRdb to the early 2020s). For context, the study as a whole: Samples from collaborators originated in the United States, Italy and Spain and spanned both the acute and convalescent phases of COVID-19. A freely available public database, intended as a resource for researchers studying the immune response to SARS-CoV-2, is where the repertoires were released. Where available, HLA class I and class II types were obtained from metadata supplied by the sample provider rather than from assay-based typing. The prospective study material was composed of cDNA or gDNA derived from T cells, B-cell-depleted T cells, or PBMCs. Deeply sampled blood TCRbeta repertoires from subjects exposed to, actively infected with, or recovered from COVID-19 were included in the dataset. The sample metadata nearly always contained a de-identified subject ID, COVID-19 status, age in years and sex. Samples came from the ongoing ImmuneRACE study (first 160 participants) plus 1,254 subjects from 6 global collaborators. Beyond this particular receptor, the publication reports: The quantity of clinical and demographic metadata differed by source and by participant and was supplied without curation.

One collaborating source in Seattle enrolled patients while the patients were actively infected and followed the patients over time throughout the course of disease. The collaborating institutions used their own protocols to collect whole blood in K2EDTA tubes. Collaborator samples were shipped for TCRbeta analysis as frozen whole blood, isolated PBMCs, or DNA extracted from either sample type. The chain couples TRBV5-8 to TRBJ1-1, and 8 junctional nucleotides match TRBD1. The sample taken for sequencing was peripheral blood. The TCR comes from a woman aged 60-70 years with COVID-19, enrolled during active disease. The nucleotides read TGTGCCAGCAGCTTGCGAGCAGGGGGCCGGTTTGTGAACACTGAAGCTTTCTTT. This yields the protein CASSLRAGGRFVNTEAFF. The entire variable domain, with the stretches around the CDR3 drawn from the reference TRBV5-8 and TRBJ1-1 proteins, is EAGVTQSPTHLIKTRGQQATLRCSPISGHTSVYWYQQALGLGLQFLLWYDEGEERNRGNFPPRFSGRQFPNYSSELNVNALELEDSALYLCASSLRAGGRFVNTEAFFGQGTRLTVV.